This T cell receptor beta chain was recovered during a study of blood T cell repertoires in COVID-19. In the study overall: Samples representing acute and convalescent COVID-19 were sourced from the United States, Italy and Spain. Sample material is recorded as cDNA or gDNA derived from T cells, B-cell-depleted T cells, or PBMCs.

The CDR3 has 15 amino acids. CDR1 is LGHDT, CDR2 YNNKEL, per germline (reference sequence). With 0 bases removed from V and 5 bases from J, the gap between germline ends came to 13 bases. In the authors' workflow: Estimated nucleated cell counts came from reference gene primer amplification. Produced via immunoSEQ multiplex PCR; TCRdb's table is partial and in-frame only. V, J and clone size were drawn from that table, and D and trimming were deduced from the DNA. The table has roughly 250,000 clones, just under 90% seen once. The receptor comes from a middle-aged woman with acute or convalescent COVID-19. Sequences were obtained from peripheral blood. The chain has TRBV3-1 (or the pseudogene TRBV3-2) and TRBJ1-1; tentatively, D is TRBD1 (5 bases). Here the CDR3 reads CASSQDWGVGTEAFF. CDR3 sequence (DNA): TGTGCCAGCAGCCAAGATTGGGGGGTTGGGACTGAAGCTTTCTTT.